Presented here are 16 T cell receptor beta chains from one specimen sequenced in a study of radiation and T cells in renal cell carcinoma. Using immunoSEQ multiplex PCR, the repertoire was profiled, and TCRdb retains in-frame clones only, with some absent. The table has 140,000 or so clones, 86% seen once. Time point described: blood 4 weeks post-SBRT, at nephrectomy. Treatment of the sample: 15 Gy SBRT to primary tumor, nephrectomy 4 weeks later. This material consisted of blood, taken from a patient whose treatment included radiotherapy and nephrectomy. The receptors here all came from a woman aged 45-60 years with renal cell carcinoma.

V usage is TRBV7-8 and J usage is TRBJ2-3, with 7 bases fitting TRBD2. The CDR3 runs 15 residues. CDR1 and CDR2 from the germline V gene are SGHVS and FQNEAQ. V trimming: 1 base; J trimming: 2 bases; junction bases outside the gene matches: 3. As DNA, the CDR3 is TGTGCCAGCAGCTTAGGTAGCGGGTCCACAGATACGCAGTATTTT. This codes for CASSLGSGSTDTQYF.

J is TRBJ2-5 and V is TRBV7-2, with 10 nucleotides matching TRBD2. Germline trimming cut 3 bases from V and 1 base from J; bases unmatched to any gene: 8. The CDR3 is 17 amino acids. Germline V gene sequence: CDR1 SGHTA, CDR2 FQGNSA. The CDR3 sequence is CASSLGGGLASQETQYF. The CDR3, as DNA: TGTGCCAGCAGCTTGGGAGGGGGACTAGCGTCCCAAGAGACCCAGTACTTC.

The chain links TRBV18 to TRBJ2-3; D uncertain. Germline loops: CDR1 KGHSH, CDR2 LQKENI. The germline V and J ends were trimmed by 4 bases and 0 bases, with 11 bases remaining between them. This CDR3 is built from 15 residues. The CDR3 nucleotides are TGTGCCAGCTCACGGGCGGCGCTTAGCACAGATACGCAGTATTTT. The encoded protein is CASSRAALSTDTQYF. Based on the CDR3 plus reference TRBV18 and TRBJ2-3, the full variable domain is NAGVMQNPRHLVRRRGQEARLRCSPMKGHSHVYWYRQLPEEGLKFMVYLQKENIIDESGMPKERFSAEFPKEGPSILRIQQVVRGDSAAYFCASSRAALSTDTQYFGPGTRLTVL.

This chain connects TRBV7-9 to TRBJ2-3; the D gene is possibly TRBD1 (5 bases). Per germline, CDR1 SEHNR and CDR2 FQNEAQ (reference sequence). The CDR3 has 14 amino acids. V shed 5 bases and J shed 6 bases, with 15 bases lying between them. The CDR3 DNA reads as TGTGCCAGCAGCCGTTGGCAGGGTGGGGATACGCAGTATTTT. The encoded protein is CASSRWQGGDTQYF.

The CDR3 reads CASSQTTGGTGELFF. The CDR3 region has the DNA TGCGCCAGCAGCCAAACGACAGGGGGCACCGGGGAGCTGTTTTTT. J is TRBJ2-2 and V is TRBV4-3; TRBD1 matches at 9 bases. Germline CDR1 LGHNA, CDR2 YSLEER. The V segment lost 2 bases and the J segment 4 bases; nucleotides outside the gene matches: 2. The CDR3 loop spans 15 amino acids.

CDR3 nucleotide sequence: TGTGCCAGCAGCTTTGGGACTAGCGGGACCTATGAGCAGTTCTTC. Translated, it gives CASSFGTSGTYEQFF. The rearrangement links TRBV7-9 to TRBJ2-1; 13 bases are a match to TRBD2. Trimming took 3 bases from V and 8 from J; bases not matched to a gene: 4. The germline gives CDR1 SEHNR, CDR2 FQNEAQ (reference sequence). This CDR3 contains 15 residues.

This clone was seen only once. The genes are TRBV4-3 and TRBJ2-3; D is possibly TRBD1 (6 bases). There are 16 residues in the CDR3. V gave up 0 bases and J gave up 1 base, with 11 bases separating them. Germline values: CDR1 LGHNA, CDR2 YSLEER. CDR3: CASSQDGGRGTDTQYF. The CDR3, as DNA: TGCGCCAGCAGCCAAGATGGGGGCCGGGGCACAGATACGCAGTATTTT.

The gene calls are TRBV6-6 and TRBJ1-6, with D maybe TRBD1 (5 bases). The CDR3 is 15 amino acids. CDR1 and CDR2 from the germline V gene are MNHNY and SVGAGI (reference sequence). V was clipped by 0 bases and J by 6 bases, with 9 bases between them. CDR3 protein: CASSYSWRGNSPLHF. The CDR3 nucleotides read TGTGCCAGCAGTTACTCATGGAGGGGTAATTCACCCCTCCACTTT.

This chain links TRBV20-1 with TRBJ2-7; unclear D gene. Looked up from germline, CDR1 is DFQATT and CDR2 is SNEGSKA (reference sequence). V lost 6 bases and J lost 3, with 9 bases in between. The CDR3 is 11 residues long. In DNA, the CDR3 is TGCAGTGCCCTGGGTGACTACGAGCAGTACTTC. As protein: CSALGDYEQYF.

A single count supports this clone. This chain uses TRBV4-2 with TRBJ2-5, with a tentative D call TRBD2 (5 bases). CDR3 length: 13 amino acids. V lost 0 bases to trimming and J lost 5 bases, with 7 bases between them. Germline CDR1 and CDR2: LGHNA and YNFKEQ. This chain's CDR3 is CASSQDSGETQYF. In DNA form, the CDR3 reads TGTGCCAGCAGCCAAGATTCGGGGGAGACCCAGTACTTC.

This clone was seen more than once but under ten times. The genes are TRBV4-3 and TRBJ1-2, with 7 bases that match TRBD1. CDR1 LGHNA and CDR2 YSLEER come from the germline V gene. The CDR3 runs 16 residues. V was pared by 0 bases and J by 7 bases, with 11 bases of the junction left unmatched. The CDR3 coding sequence is TGCGCCAGCAGCCAAGATGCGAGCAGGGGGTTGAGTGGCTACACCTTC. It codes for CASSQDASRGLSGYTF.

The chain combines TRBV19 with TRBJ2-7, with 8 bases fitting TRBD1. CDR1 LNHDA and CDR2 SQIVND come from the germline V gene (reference sequence). The trim removed 4 bases at V and 3 bases at J, leaving 5 bases unmatched. This CDR3 region has 14 residues. The CDR3: CASSTQGQDYEQYF. The CDR3 nucleotides are TGTGCCAGTAGTACCCAGGGACAGGACTACGAGCAGTACTTC.

This rearrangement joins TRBV6-1 to TRBJ2-7, with D uncertain. The ends were cut back, 5 bases at V and 9 bases at J, with 20 bases in the middle. This CDR3 contains 14 residues. Germline loops: CDR1 MNHNS, CDR2 SASEGT. The CDR3 here is CASSTRLVGAAQYF. In DNA form, the CDR3 reads TGTGCCAGCAGTACCCGGTTAGTGGGCGCCGCGCAGTACTTC.

About this clone itself: Germline and junction disagree at one end, which may indicate a read error. The rearrangement joins TRBV7-2 to TRBJ2-7; D possibly uses TRBD1 or TRBD2 (5 bases each). Germline lookup yields CDR1 SGHTA and CDR2 FQGNSA. The CDR3 runs to 15 residues. CDR3 sequence reads: CASSLAPAGSYEQYF. For the CDR3, the DNA is TGTGCCAGCAGCCTAGCTCCGGCAGGGTCCTACGAGCAGTACTTC. Full variable domain (outside the CDR3, taken from reference TRBV7-2 and TRBJ2-7): GAGVSQSPSNKVTEKGKDVELRCDPISGHTALYWYRQSLGQGLEFLIYFQGNSAPDKSGLPSDRFSAERTGGSVSTLTIQRTQQEDSAVYLCASSLAPAGSYEQYFGPGTRLTVT.

The chain uses TRBV19 and TRBJ2-7; perhaps D is TRBD1 or TRBD2 (5 bases each). With 4 bases removed from V and 4 bases from J, the gap between germline ends came to 17 bases. Per the germline V gene, CDR1 is LNHDA and CDR2 is SQIVND (reference sequence). This CDR3 contains 15 residues. CDR3 sequence (DNA): TGTGCCAGTAGTAAGTCCCGGGACGGAGTTTACGAGCAGTACTTC. Amino acid sequence: CASSKSRDGVYEQYF.

The V and J genes are TRBV4-1 and TRBJ1-2; no clear D. CDR1 is MGHRA and CDR2 is YSYEKL in the germline V gene. This CDR3 region has 17 residues. Trimming removed 0 bases at V and 8 bases at J, with 22 bases between. CDR3 sequence (DNA): TGCGCCAGCAGCCAAGATTCGGCGTTTGTGGGCTTAGAGGGCTACACCTTC. This encodes CASSQDSAFVGLEGYTF.